The rows below give T cell receptor beta chains drawn from one sample of a study of beta chain features in type 1 diabetes. TCRdb's table, derived via immunoSEQ multiplex PCR, lists solely in-frame clones and lacks some. Among some 48,000 clones, about 48% were seen once, and the ten largest hold approximately 0.13%. The sequenced material came from stem cell memory CD4+ T cells from blood. The origin of the receptors is a man younger than 40 with type 1 diabetes. The CDR3 runs from the conserved cysteine through the conserved F or W. The order of the fields is clone size, D gene, J gene, V gene, CDR3 protein, CDR3 DNA. D genes are given only for firm matches. The listing skips clone size in some rows; elsewhere it reads once, few, many or a size class.

NA NA TRBJ2-2 TRBV7-9 CASSLRTANTGELFF TGTGCCAGCAGCTTACGTACAGCGAACACCGGGGAGCTGTTTTTT
few TRBD1 TRBJ2-7 TRBV5-4 CASSLGRGNYEQYF TGTGCCAGCAGCTTGGGCAGGGGGAACTACGAGCAGTACTTC
few NA TRBJ1-1 TRBV2 CASSSGKAFF TGTGCCAGCAGTTCCGGGAAAGCTTTCTTT
NA NA TRBJ2-1 TRBV19 CASSALEAWNEQFF TGTGCCAGTAGTGCACTAGAGGCCTGGAATGAGCAGTTCTTC
NA TRBD1 TRBJ1-1 TRBV2 CASRDRANTEAFF TGTGCCAGTAGGGACAGGGCGAACACTGAAGCTTTCTTT
few NA TRBJ1-2 TRBV18 CASSPASVAYYGYTF TGTGCCAGCTCACCAGCATCAGTCGCATACTATGGCTACACCTTC
once NA TRBJ1-1 TRBV7-9 CASSRSPDSAMNTEAFF TGTGCCAGCAGCCGGAGTCCCGACAGCGCAATGAACACTGAAGCTTTCTTT
NA TRBD2 TRBJ2-3 TRBV7-2 CASSLGLAEKDTQYF TGTGCCAGCAGCTTGGGACTAGCGGAGAAGGATACGCAGTATTTT
NA TRBD2 TRBJ2-1 TRBV5-1 CASSLAQRENNEQFF TGCGCCAGCAGCTTGGCACAGCGGGAGAACAATGAGCAGTTCTTC
few NA TRBJ1-1 TRBV5-1 CASSFMTANTEAFF TGCGCCAGCAGCTTCATGACAGCAAACACTGAAGCTTTCTTT
NA NA TRBJ1-2 TRBV6-5 CASRRGGRNYGYTF TGTGCCAGCAGACGGGGGGGACGGAACTATGGCTACACCTTC
few NA TRBJ2-3 TRBV2 CASQTGQWTDTQYF TGTGCCAGTCAAACAGGACAGTGGACAGATACGCAGTATTTT
NA TRBD1 TRBJ2-7 TRBV18 CASSLTGTGTYEQYF TGTGCCAGCTCACTAACCGGGACAGGGACCTACGAGCAGTACTTC
NA NA TRBJ2-7 TRBV7-2 CASRFTGSHEQYF TGTGCCAGCAGATTCACAGGGAGCCACGAGCAGTACTTC
NA NA TRBJ1-1 TRBV29-1 CSVDSGVTEAFF TGCAGCGTTGATTCGGGGGTAACTGAAGCTTTCTTT
NA NA TRBJ1-4 TRBV7-9 CASSAGAANEKLFF TGTGCCAGCAGCGCGGGGGCGGCTAATGAAAAACTGTTTTTT
few NA TRBJ1-2 TRBV6-4 CASSDLEVPGYGYTF TGTGCCAGCAGTGACTTAGAGGTTCCCGGCTATGGCTACACCTTC
NA TRBD1 TRBJ1-5 TRBV19 CASRDRLPSNQPQHF TGTGCCAGCCGGGACAGGTTACCTAGCAATCAGCCCCAGCATTTT
few NA TRBJ1-2 TRBV10-3 CAISVQINYGYTF TGTGCCATCAGTGTTCAGATTAACTATGGCTACACCTTC
NA NA TRBJ2-7 TRBV6-1 CASSSPQFYEQYF TGTGCCAGCAGTTCCCCCCAATTCTACGAGCAGTACTTC
NA NA TRBJ2-1 TRBV6-5 CASSAPSSYNEQFF TGTGCCAGCAGTGCACCGAGCTCCTACAATGAGCAGTTCTTC
NA TRBD1 TRBJ2-7 TRBV27 CASSLSGQGTYEQYF TGTGCCAGCAGTTTATCAGGACAGGGAACCTACGAGCAGTACTTC
few TRBD1 TRBJ2-5 TRBV7-2 CASSPDRASAQYF TGTGCCAGCAGTCCCGACAGGGCCTCGGCCCAGTACTTC
NA TRBD2 TRBJ2-1 TRBV7-3 CASSASSGGSYNEQFF TGTGCCAGCAGCGCATCTAGCGGGGGCTCCTACAATGAGCAGTTCTTC
NA TRBD1 TRBJ2-5 TRBV5-1 CASSFSGTEETQYF TGCGCCAGCAGCTTTAGTGGGACAGAAGAGACCCAGTACTTC
NA NA TRBJ2-1 TRBV5-4 CASSLAGGGSYNEQFF TGTGCCAGCAGCTTGGCTGGCGGCGGCTCCTACAATGAGCAGTTCTTC
NA NA TRBJ2-7 TRBV6-5 CASGRGTNYEQYF TGTGCCAGCGGACGGGGGACGAACTACGAGCAGTACTTC
NA TRBD2 TRBJ2-5 TRBV9 CASSVGTSGIETQYF TGTGCCAGCAGCGTCGGGACTAGCGGGATTGAGACCCAGTACTTC
NA TRBD2 TRBJ2-5 TRBV9 CASSPGLAGVETQYF TGTGCCAGCAGCCCGGGACTAGCGGGAGTGGAGACCCAGTACTTC
NA TRBD2 TRBJ2-2 TRBV18 CASSERDSGELFF TGTGCCAGCTCAGAGCGGGATTCCGGGGAGCTGTTTTTT
NA NA TRBJ1-5 TRBV27 CASSFRAFNQPQHF TGTGCCAGCAGTTTCAGGGCCTTCAATCAGCCCCAGCATTTT
NA TRBD2 TRBJ2-1 TRBV19 CASSIYTAGAQQFF TGTGCCAGTAGTATATACACAGCGGGAGCACAACAGTTCTTC
NA NA TRBJ2-7 TRBV4-2 CASSQESGPWGYEQYF TGTGCCAGCAGCCAAGAGTCAGGGCCATGGGGCTACGAGCAGTACTTC
NA TRBD2 TRBJ2-1 TRBV19 CASRSVVAGDNEQFF TGTGCCAGTAGATCCGTGGTAGCGGGAGACAATGAGCAGTTCTTC
NA TRBD1 TRBJ2-7 TRBV6-6 CASRVGQGQSYEQYF TGTGCCAGCAGAGTTGGACAGGGTCAATCCTACGAGCAGTACTTC
NA TRBD2 TRBJ2-1 TRBV19 CASSPSLAVIYNEQFF TGTGCCAGTAGTCCCTCCCTAGCGGTAATCTACAATGAGCAGTTCTTC
few TRBD1 TRBJ2-7 TRBV13 CASSPRTGQTSYEQYF TGTGCCAGCAGCCCCAGGACAGGGCAGACCTCCTACGAGCAGTACTTC
few NA TRBJ1-4 TRBV28 CASSFLRGANEKLFF TGTGCCAGCAGTTTCTTGCGGGGGGCTAATGAAAAACTGTTTTTT
few NA TRBJ2-7 TRBV18 CASSPRGVSEQYF TGTGCCAGCTCACCAAGAGGAGTCAGCGAGCAGTACTTC
NA TRBD1 TRBJ1-1 TRBV7-3 CASSRTGTGEAFF TGTGCCAGCAGTCGTACCGGGACAGGCGAAGCTTTCTTT
NA NA TRBJ2-1 TRBV11-2 CASSFTEQSSRFF TGTGCCAGCAGCTTTACGGAGCAATCCTCTCGGTTCTTC
once TRBD1 TRBJ1-2 TRBV28 CASSLGDRAQGYTF TGTGCCAGCAGTTTGGGGGACAGGGCCCAGGGCTACACCTTC
few NA TRBJ1-1 TRBV19 CASSLTSGSVAFF TGTGCCAGTAGTTTGACCTCGGGGTCAGTTGCTTTCTTT
few NA TRBJ2-7 TRBV11-1 CASSFTGAYEQYF TGTGCCAGCAGCTTCACAGGAGCCTACGAGCAGTACTTC
NA TRBD2 TRBJ2-1 TRBV7-9 CASSGGLAGPYNEQFF TGTGCCAGCAGCGGAGGACTAGCGGGGCCCTACAATGAGCAGTTCTTC
NA TRBD1 TRBJ1-2 TRBV5-4 CASSRDRDYGYTF TGTGCCAGCAGCCGGGACAGGGACTATGGCTACACCTTC